The clone carrying this T cell receptor beta chain was seen only a few times. This sample was included in a study of T cell repertoires in cytomegalovirus infection. TCRdb used MiXCR to reprocess the reads, holding one entry per CDR3 protein. This repertoire shows 150,000 to 190,000 distinct CDR3 sequences, less than 25% found once; its top ten account for approximately 9.9%. The sample comprised PBMCs. The source of this sequence is a human donor in good health (CMV status not recorded). Some clones in this sample may be carry-over from other donors' samples.

This CDR3 is CSAGRSSYEQYF. In DNA, the CDR3 is TGCAGTGCTGGACGGAGCTCCTACGAGCAGTACTTC. J is TRBJ2-7 and V is TRBV20-1; D ambiguous. The CDR3 length is 12 residues. CDR1 is DFQATT, CDR2 SNEGSKA, per germline (reference sequence). V was cut by 5 bases and J by 0 bases, with 8 bases left in between.